The next 18 T cell receptor beta chains were all read from a single sample in a study of blood T cell repertoires in COVID-19. Some clones are missing from TCRdb's copy, which holds only in-frame ones; the method was immunoSEQ multiplex PCR. Of about 270,000 clones in the sample, approximately 89% were seen once. The sequencing sample was made of peripheral blood. The origin of the receptors is a man aged 35 to 55 with active or convalescent COVID-19.

V and J are TRBV7-9 and TRBJ2-2; 8 bases are a match to TRBD1. The CDR3 is 12 residues long. J lost 16 bases, V lost 1 base, and 5 bases had no gene match. Germline V CDR1 and CDR2: SEHNR, FQNEAQ (reference sequence). The CDR3: CASSLEDRVQFF. CDR3 coding DNA: TGTGCCAGCAGCTTAGAGGACAGGGTCCAGTTTTTT.

DNA for the CDR3: TGTGCCAGTAGTAAACCTAGCGGGGCCACAGATACGCAGTATTTT. It codes for CASSKPSGATDTQYF. This rearrangement joins TRBV19 to TRBJ2-3; TRBD2 matches 9 bases. CDR3 length: 15 amino acids. Germline CDR1 LNHDA, CDR2 SQIVND (reference sequence). With V trimmed by 4 bases and J by 2 bases, 4 bases remained unmatched.

This chain links TRBV14 with TRBJ1-2, with 9 positions matching TRBD1. The CDR3 extends over 13 amino acids. Germline V gives CDR1 SGHDN, CDR2 FVKESK. The V gene end was trimmed by 3 bases and the J gene end by 6 bases; junction bases not matched to a gene: 2. The CDR3 DNA sequence: TGTGCCAGCAGCCACCGGGACAGGGATGGCTACACCTTC. This sequence encodes CASSHRDRDGYTF.

This chain joins TRBV6-5 and TRBJ1-6, with D maybe TRBD1 (6 bases). V lost 5 bases and J lost 9, with 17 bases in between. This CDR3 has 15 amino acids. The germline gives CDR1 MNHEY, CDR2 SVGAGI. CDR3 sequence reads: CASSRISGEGSPLHF. The CDR3 DNA sequence: TGTGCCAGCAGTCGTATATCAGGGGAGGGTTCACCCCTCCACTTT.

The chain links TRBV7-9 to TRBJ1-4; D remains ambiguous. This CDR3 is built from 15 residues. CDR1 is SEHNR, CDR2 FQNEAQ, per germline (reference sequence). The V and J ends lost 7 bases and 2 bases respectively, with 14 bases between them. CDR3 sequence: CASTKSFGTNEKLFF. In DNA form, the CDR3 reads TGTGCCAGCACTAAGTCATTCGGGACTAATGAAAAACTGTTTTTT.

The chain recombines TRBV19 with TRBJ2-5; tentatively, D is TRBD2 (6 bases). V dropped 6 bases and J dropped 5 bases, with 16 bases sitting between them. The CDR3 is 14 amino acids. Germline V gene data show CDR1 as LNHDA and CDR2 as SQIVND (reference sequence). The chain's CDR3 is CASRPRGGWETQYF. CDR3 DNA sequence: TGTGCCAGTAGGCCTCGTGGGGGGTGGGAGACCCAGTACTTC.

This clone was seen a single time. The chain couples TRBV29-1 to TRBJ2-1; the D gene is possibly TRBD1 (7 bases). The CDR3 runs 14 residues. Trimming left V 8 bases short and J 1 base short, with 15 bases between. Germline CDR1 reads SQVTM; CDR2 reads ANQGSEA. The CDR3 bases are TGCAGCACCCAGGGGGGCAGTTCCTACAATGAGCAGTTCTTC. Protein product: CSTQGGSSYNEQFF.

This chain uses TRBV6-5 with TRBJ1-6, with TRBD1 identical over 7 bases. Germline lookup yields CDR1 MNHEY and CDR2 SVGAGI. This CDR3 is built from 15 residues. The V segment lost 8 bases and the J segment 3 bases; nucleotides outside the gene matches: 7. The CDR3 nucleotides are TGTGCCAGCGCGTGGGGACAGAGCTATAATTCACCCCTCCACTTT. It translates to CASAWGQSYNSPLHF.

CDR3 DNA: TGTGCCAGCAGTCTCTCCGGGACAAAGGATCAGCCCCAGCATTTT. This codes for CASSLSGTKDQPQHF. The chain links TRBV2 to TRBJ1-5; the D gene is possibly TRBD1 (6 bases). The CDR3 totals 15 residues. Germline assignment: CDR1 SNHLY and CDR2 FYNNEI. Trimming took off 5 bases at V and 5 bases at J, with 16 bases between the two ends.

The chain couples TRBV7-2 to TRBJ1-1; TRBD1 aligns across 7 bases. After removal of 5 bases from V and 10 bases from J, the junction contained 16 bases not matched to a gene. The germline V gene has CDR1 SGHTA and CDR2 FQGNSA. There are 15 residues in the CDR3. This CDR3 reads CASSANQGGSEVAFF. For the CDR3, the DNA is TGTGCCAGCAGCGCGAACCAGGGGGGATCCGAGGTAGCTTTCTTT.

The chain recombines TRBV9 with TRBJ2-5, with 8 bases aligning to TRBD2. Germline V gene lookup returns CDR1 SGDLS and CDR2 YYNGEE. J gave up 2 bases and V 4 bases, and 16 bases lay outside the gene matches. The CDR3 extends over 18 amino acids. The CDR3 sequence: CASSPPGPQAGDQETQYF. DNA for the CDR3: TGTGCCAGCAGCCCACCGGGTCCCCAAGCGGGGGATCAAGAGACCCAGTACTTC. Based on the CDR3 plus reference TRBV9 and TRBJ2-5, the full variable domain is DSGVTQTPKHLITATGQRVTLRCSPRSGDLSVYWYQQSLDQGLQFLIQYYNGEERAKGNILERFSAQQFPDLHSELNLSSLELGDSALYFCASSPPGPQAGDQETQYFGPGTRLLVL.

The chain uses TRBV19 and TRBJ2-3; a weak D match, TRBD1 (6 bases). Per germline, CDR1 LNHDA and CDR2 SQIVND (reference sequence). The CDR3 spans 16 residues. V dropped 5 bases and J dropped 0 bases, with 15 bases sitting between them. The CDR3 nucleotides are TGTGCCAGTAGTTCCCATTGGACAGCTAGCACAGATACGCAGTATTTT. Its protein is CASSSHWTASTDTQYF.

The chain joins TRBV11-1 to TRBJ2-1, with a tentative D call TRBD2 (5 bases). With 5 bases removed from V and 8 bases from J, the gap between germline ends came to 13 bases. Germline V gives CDR1 SGHAT, CDR2 FQDESV (reference sequence). This CDR3 region has 13 residues. CDR3 loop: CASSRSTSHEQFF. The CDR3 DNA sequence: TGTGCCAGCAGCCGTTCAACTAGTCATGAGCAGTTCTTC.

The gene calls are TRBV5-1 and TRBJ2-7; tentative D call: TRBD2 (7 bases). Trimming stripped 1 base from V and 5 bases from J, with 16 bases between. The CDR3 is 15 residues long. Per germline, CDR1 SGHRS and CDR2 YFSETQ. The CDR3 region has the DNA TGCGCCAGCAGCTTGATTGGGAGGGGGAGTGACGAGCAGTACTTC. Encoded protein: CASSLIGRGSDEQYF.

V usage is TRBV10-1 and J usage is TRBJ2-3; 7 bases are a match to TRBD2. This CDR3 comprises 12 residues. In germline, CDR1 is WNHNN, CDR2 SYGVQD (reference sequence). V lost 10 bases to trimming and J lost 6 bases; unmatched junction nucleotides: 7. DNA for the CDR3: TGCGCCACCTCCCTGGGGGGGGATACGCAGTATTTT. This sequence encodes CATSLGGDTQYF.

V is TRBV15 and J is TRBJ2-1; no reliable D call. V was shortened by 0 bases and J by 5 bases, with 5 bases between the two germline ends. The CDR3 is 13 residues long. Looked up from germline, CDR1 is LNHNV and CDR2 is YYDKDF (reference sequence). CDR3 region: CATSREENNEQFF. The CDR3 DNA follows: TGTGCCACCAGCAGAGAGGAGAACAATGAGCAGTTCTTC.

The gene calls are TRBV3-1 (or the pseudogene TRBV3-2) and TRBJ2-7; 16 bases fit TRBD2. The V gene's germline CDR1 is LGHDT and CDR2 YNNKEL (reference sequence). The CDR3 extends over 18 amino acids. V lost 0 bases, J lost 1 base, and 3 bases stayed unmatched. CDR3 sequence reads: CASSQEGLAGGLSYEQYF. The DNA of the CDR3 is TGTGCCAGCAGCCAAGAGGGACTAGCGGGGGGGTTGTCCTACGAGCAGTACTTC.

V gene TRBV9 combines with J gene TRBJ2-7; 10 nucleotides match TRBD2. CDR1 is SGDLS, CDR2 YYNGEE, per germline. V lost 0 bases to trimming and J lost 4 bases; unmatched junction nucleotides: 1. CDR3 size: 14 residues. In DNA, the CDR3 is TGTGCCAGCAGCGTAGCTAGCGGGAGTTACGAGCAGTACTTC. This encodes CASSVASGSYEQYF.